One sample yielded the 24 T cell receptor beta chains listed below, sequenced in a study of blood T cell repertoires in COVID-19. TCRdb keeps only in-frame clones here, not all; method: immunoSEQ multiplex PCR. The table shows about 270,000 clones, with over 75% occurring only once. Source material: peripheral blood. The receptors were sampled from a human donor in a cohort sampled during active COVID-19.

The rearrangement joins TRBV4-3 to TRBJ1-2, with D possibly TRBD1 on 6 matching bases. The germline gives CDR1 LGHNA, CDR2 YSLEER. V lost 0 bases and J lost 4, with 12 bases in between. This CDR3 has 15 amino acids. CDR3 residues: CASSQDQGRGYGYTF. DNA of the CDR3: TGCGCCAGCAGCCAAGACCAGGGGCGTGGCTATGGCTACACCTTC.

CDR3 protein: CSASPTSSYNEQFF. Written as DNA, the CDR3 is TGCAGTGCTAGTCCTACGAGCTCCTACAATGAGCAGTTCTTC. This chain connects TRBV20-1 to TRBJ2-1; D gene unclear. Germline values: CDR1 DFQATT, CDR2 SNEGSKA (reference sequence). CDR3 length equals 14 residues. The V and J ends lost 3 bases and 0 bases respectively, with 9 bases between them.

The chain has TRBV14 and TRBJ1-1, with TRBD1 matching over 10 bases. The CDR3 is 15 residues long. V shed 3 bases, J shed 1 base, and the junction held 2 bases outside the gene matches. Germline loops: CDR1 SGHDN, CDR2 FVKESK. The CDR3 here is CASSQWTGGNTEAFF. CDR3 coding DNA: TGTGCCAGCAGCCAGTGGACAGGGGGGAACACTGAAGCTTTCTTT.

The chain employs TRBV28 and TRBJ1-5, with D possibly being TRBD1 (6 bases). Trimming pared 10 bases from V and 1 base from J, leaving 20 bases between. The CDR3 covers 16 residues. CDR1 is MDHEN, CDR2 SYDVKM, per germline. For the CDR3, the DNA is TGTGCCACCCGGATTCGGGGGGGGGCAAGCAATCAGCCCCAGCATTTT. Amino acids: CATRIRGGASNQPQHF. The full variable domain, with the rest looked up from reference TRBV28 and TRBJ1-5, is DVKVTQSSRYLVKRTGEKVFLECVQDMDHENMFWYRQDPGLGLRLIYFSYDVKMKEKGDIPEGYSVSREKKERFSLILESASTNQTSMYLCATRIRGGASNQPQHFGDGTRLSIL.

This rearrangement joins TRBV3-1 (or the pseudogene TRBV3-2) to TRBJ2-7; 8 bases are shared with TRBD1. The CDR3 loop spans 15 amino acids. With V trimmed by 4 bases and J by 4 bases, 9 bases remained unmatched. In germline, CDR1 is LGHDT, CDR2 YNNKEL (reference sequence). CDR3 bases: TGTGCCAGCAGCCTGGTTGGGACAGGAATATACGAGCAGTACTTC. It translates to CASSLVGTGIYEQYF.

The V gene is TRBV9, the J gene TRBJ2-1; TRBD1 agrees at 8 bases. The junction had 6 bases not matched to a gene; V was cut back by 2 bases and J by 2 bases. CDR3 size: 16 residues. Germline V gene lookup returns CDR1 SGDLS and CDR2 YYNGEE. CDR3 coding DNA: TGTGCCAGCAGCGTCCAGGGGGCTTTGGCCTACAATGAGCAGTTCTTC. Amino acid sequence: CASSVQGALAYNEQFF.

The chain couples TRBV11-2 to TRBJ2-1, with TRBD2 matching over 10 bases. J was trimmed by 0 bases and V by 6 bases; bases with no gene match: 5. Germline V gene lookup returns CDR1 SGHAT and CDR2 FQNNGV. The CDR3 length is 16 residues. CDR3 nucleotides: TGTGCCAGCAGTGGAGCGGGAGGGAGCTCCTACAATGAGCAGTTCTTC. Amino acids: CASSGAGGSSYNEQFF. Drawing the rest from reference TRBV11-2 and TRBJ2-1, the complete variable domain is EAGVAQSPRYKIIEKRQSVAFWCNPISGHATLYWYQQILGQGPKLLIQFQNNGVVDDSQLPKDRFSAERLKGVDSTLKIQPAKLEDSAVYLCASSGAGGSSYNEQFFGPGTRLTVL.

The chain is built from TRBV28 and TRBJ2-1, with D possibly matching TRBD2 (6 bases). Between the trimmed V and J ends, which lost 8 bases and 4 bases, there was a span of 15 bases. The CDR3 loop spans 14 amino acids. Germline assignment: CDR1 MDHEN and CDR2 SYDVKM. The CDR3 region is CASAAGTFYNEQFF. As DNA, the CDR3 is TGTGCCAGCGCCGCCGGGACTTTTTACAATGAGCAGTTCTTC.

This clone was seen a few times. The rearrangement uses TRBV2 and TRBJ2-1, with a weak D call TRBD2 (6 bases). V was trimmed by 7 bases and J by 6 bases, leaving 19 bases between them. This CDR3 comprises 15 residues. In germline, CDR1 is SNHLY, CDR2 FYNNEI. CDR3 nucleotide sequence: TGTGCCAGCACCCCGGAGGGAGGACGAGCCAATGAGCAGTTCTTC. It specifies CASTPEGGRANEQFF.

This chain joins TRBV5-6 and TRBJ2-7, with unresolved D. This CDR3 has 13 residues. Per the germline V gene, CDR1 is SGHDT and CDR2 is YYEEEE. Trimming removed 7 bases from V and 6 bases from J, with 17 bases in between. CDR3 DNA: TGTGCCAGCTCTCTAAACCTTCCCCGCGAGCAGTACTTC. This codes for CASSLNLPREQYF. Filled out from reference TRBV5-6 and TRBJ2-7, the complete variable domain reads DAGVTQSPTHLIKTRGQQVTLRCSPKSGHDTVSWYQQALGQGPQFIFQYYEEEERQRGNFPDRFSGHQFPNYSSELNVNALLLGDSALYLCASSLNLPREQYFGPGTRLTVT.

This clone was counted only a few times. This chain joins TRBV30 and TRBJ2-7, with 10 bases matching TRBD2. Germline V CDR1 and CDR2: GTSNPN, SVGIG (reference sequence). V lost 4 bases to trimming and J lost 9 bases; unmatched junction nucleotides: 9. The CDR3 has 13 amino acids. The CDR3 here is CAWKSGRGPWQYF. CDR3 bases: TGTGCCTGGAAAAGCGGGAGGGGCCCCTGGCAGTACTTC.

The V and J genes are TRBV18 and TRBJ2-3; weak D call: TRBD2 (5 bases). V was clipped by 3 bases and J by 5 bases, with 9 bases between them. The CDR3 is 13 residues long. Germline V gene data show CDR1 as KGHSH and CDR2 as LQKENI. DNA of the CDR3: TGTGCCAGCTCACCGTCCGGAGGAGATACGCAGTATTTT. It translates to CASSPSGGDTQYF.

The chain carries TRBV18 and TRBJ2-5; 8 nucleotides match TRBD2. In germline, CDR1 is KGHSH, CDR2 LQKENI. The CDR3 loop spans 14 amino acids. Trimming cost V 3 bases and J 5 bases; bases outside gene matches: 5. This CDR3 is CASSPDSGIETQYF. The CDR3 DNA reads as TGTGCCAGCTCACCGGATAGCGGGATTGAGACCCAGTACTTC.

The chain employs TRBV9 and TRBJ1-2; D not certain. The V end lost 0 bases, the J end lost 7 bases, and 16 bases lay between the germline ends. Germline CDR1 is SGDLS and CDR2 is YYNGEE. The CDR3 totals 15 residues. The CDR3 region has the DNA TGTGCCAGCAGCGTAGTGGTCGGGGAAGGCGCTGGCTACACCTTC. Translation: CASSVVVGEGAGYTF.

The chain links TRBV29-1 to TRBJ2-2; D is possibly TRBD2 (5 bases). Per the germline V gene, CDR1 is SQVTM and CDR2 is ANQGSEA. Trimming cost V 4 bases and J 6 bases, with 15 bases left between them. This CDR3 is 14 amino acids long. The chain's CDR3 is CSVVDGIISGELFF. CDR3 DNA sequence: TGCAGCGTTGTAGACGGGATCATATCCGGGGAGCTGTTTTTT.

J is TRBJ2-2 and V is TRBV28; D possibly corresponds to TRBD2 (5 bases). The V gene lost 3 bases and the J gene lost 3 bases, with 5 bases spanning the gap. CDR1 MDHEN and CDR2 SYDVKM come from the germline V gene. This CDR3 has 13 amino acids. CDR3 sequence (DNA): TGTGCCAGCAGTTTGCGGGACACCGGGGAGCTGTTTTTT. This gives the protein CASSLRDTGELFF.

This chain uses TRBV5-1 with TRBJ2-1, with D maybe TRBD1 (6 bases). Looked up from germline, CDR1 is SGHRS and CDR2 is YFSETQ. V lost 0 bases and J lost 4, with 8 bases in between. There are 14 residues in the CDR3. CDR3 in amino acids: CASSLGDTYNEQFF. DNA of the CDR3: TGCGCCAGCAGCTTGGGGGACACATACAATGAGCAGTTCTTC. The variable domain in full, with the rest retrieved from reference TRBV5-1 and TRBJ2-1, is KAGVTQTPRYLIKTRGQQVTLSCSPISGHRSVSWYQQTPGQGLQFLFEYFSETQRNKGNFPGRFSGRQFSNSRSEMNVSTLELGDSALYLCASSLGDTYNEQFFGPGTRLTVL.

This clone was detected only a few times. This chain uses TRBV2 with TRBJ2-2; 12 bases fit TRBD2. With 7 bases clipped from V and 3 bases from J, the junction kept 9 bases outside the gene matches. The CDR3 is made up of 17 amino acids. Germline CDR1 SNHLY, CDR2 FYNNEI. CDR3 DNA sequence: TGTGCCAGCAAATTTCTAGCGGGAGGGCCAGACACCGGGGAGCTGTTTTTT. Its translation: CASKFLAGGPDTGELFF.

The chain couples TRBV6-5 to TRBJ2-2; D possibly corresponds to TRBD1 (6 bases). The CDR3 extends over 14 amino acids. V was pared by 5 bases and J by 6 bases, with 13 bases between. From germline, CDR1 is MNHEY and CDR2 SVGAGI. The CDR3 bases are TGTGCCAGCAGTCATGGACACAGGGCCGGGGAGCTGTTTTTT. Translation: CASSHGHRAGELFF.

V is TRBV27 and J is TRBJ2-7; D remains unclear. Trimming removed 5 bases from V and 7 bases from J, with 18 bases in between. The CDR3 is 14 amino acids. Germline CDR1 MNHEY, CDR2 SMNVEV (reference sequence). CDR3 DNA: TGTGCCAGCAGTCCTCAGGCCCGGTATGTTGAGCAGTACTTC. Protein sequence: CASSPQARYVEQYF.

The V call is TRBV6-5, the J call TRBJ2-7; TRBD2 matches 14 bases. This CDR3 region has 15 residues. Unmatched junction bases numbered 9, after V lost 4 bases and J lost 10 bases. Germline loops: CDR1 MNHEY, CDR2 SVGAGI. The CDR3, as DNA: TGTGCCAGCAGTTCGGATTTAGGGACTAGCGGGAGTCAGTACTTC. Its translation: CASSSDLGTSGSQYF.

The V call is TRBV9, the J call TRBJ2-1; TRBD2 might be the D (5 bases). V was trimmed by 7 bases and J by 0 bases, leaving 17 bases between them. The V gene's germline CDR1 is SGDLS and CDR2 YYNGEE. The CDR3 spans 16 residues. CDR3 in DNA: TGTGCCAGCGCCCCCCGGGGAACCAGCTCCTACAATGAGCAGTTCTTC. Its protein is CASAPRGTSSYNEQFF. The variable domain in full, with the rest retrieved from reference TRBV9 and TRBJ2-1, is DSGVTQTPKHLITATGQRVTLRCSPRSGDLSVYWYQQSLDQGLQFLIQYYNGEERAKGNILERFSAQQFPDLHSELNLSSLELGDSALYFCASAPRGTSSYNEQFFGPGTRLTVL.

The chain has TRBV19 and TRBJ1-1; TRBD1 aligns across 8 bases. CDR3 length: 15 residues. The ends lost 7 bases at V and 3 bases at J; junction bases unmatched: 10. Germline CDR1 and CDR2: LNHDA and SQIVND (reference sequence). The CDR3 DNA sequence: TGTGCCAGTACCGATGGCCAGGGGGCGTACACTGAAGCTTTCTTT. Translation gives CASTDGQGAYTEAFF.

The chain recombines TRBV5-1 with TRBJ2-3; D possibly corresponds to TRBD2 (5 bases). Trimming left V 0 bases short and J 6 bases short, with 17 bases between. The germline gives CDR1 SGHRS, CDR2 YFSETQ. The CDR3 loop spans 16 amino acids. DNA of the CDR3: TGCGCCAGCAGCTTGGGGGCCGGAGCGGCTGCGGATACGCAGTATTTT. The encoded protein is CASSLGAGAAADTQYF.